The 8 T cell receptor beta chains in this list originate from one sample, sequenced in a study of T cells in Graves' hyperthyroidism and ophthalmopathy. TCR beta CDR3 region amplification was performed from RNA transcripts. HTBI primers were used for first-round RT-PCR of the TCR CDR3. Via MiXCR, TCRdb re-called the multiplex PCR reads, giving one row per CDR3 protein. The data show nearly 250,000 distinct CDR3 sequences, 24% seen once. The sequenced sample was blood. The receptors shown here come from a woman aged 40 to 50 with Graves' ophthalmopathy.

The CDR3: CASKGFSGNTIYF. The CDR3 DNA is TGTGCCAGTAAGGGGTTCTCTGGAAACACCATATATTTT. The chain employs TRBV12-3 or TRBV12-4 and TRBJ1-3, with D perhaps TRBD1 (5 bases). The CDR3 runs to 13 residues. The V end was cut by 9 bases, the J end by 0 bases, with 9 bases between.

This clonotype was counted many times. The chain has TRBV20-1 and TRBJ1-2; D is uncertain. Trimming removed 3 bases from V and 1 base from J, with 9 bases in between. The germline CDR1 and CDR2 sequences are DFQATT and SNEGSKA (reference sequence). The CDR3 is made up of 13 amino acids. The CDR3 nucleotides are TGCAGTGCTAGCGAGCGAAATAACTATGGCTACACCTTC. Translation: CSASERNNYGYTF.

For the CDR3, the DNA is TGCAGTGCTAGATCGGGGGACAGGGCATCTGGGGCCAACGTCCTGACTTTC. Protein product: CSARSGDRASGANVLTF. V and J are TRBV20-1 and TRBJ2-6; 9 bases align to TRBD1. In germline, CDR1 is DFQATT, CDR2 SNEGSKA (reference sequence). The CDR3 covers 17 residues. The trim removed 2 bases at V and 1 base at J, leaving 6 bases unmatched.

This clonotype was seen many times. The chain carries TRBV6-1 and TRBJ2-5, with D tentatively TRBD2 (6 bases). The CDR3 runs 14 residues. Germline assignment: CDR1 MNHNS and CDR2 SASEGT. V was clipped by 6 bases and J by 2 bases, with 13 bases between them. The CDR3 sequence: CASSPTRQQETQYF. The CDR3, as DNA: TGTGCCAGCAGCCCGACTAGACAACAAGAGACCCAGTACTTC.

This clonotype was seen many times. The CDR3 reads CASSQGTGWDTEAFF. CDR3 DNA sequence: TGCGCCAGCAGCCAAGGGACAGGTTGGGACACTGAAGCTTTCTTT. V gene TRBV4-1 combines with J gene TRBJ1-1; 7 nucleotides align to TRBD1. CDR3 length: 15 residues. Germline trimming cut 1 base from V and 3 bases from J; bases unmatched to any gene: 5. Germline V gene lookup returns CDR1 MGHRA and CDR2 YSYEKL.

The chain links TRBV5-1 to TRBJ1-2; possibly TRBD1 for D (6 bases). With 1 base removed from V and 8 bases from J, the gap between germline ends came to 18 bases. The CDR3 runs 15 residues. In germline, CDR1 is SGHRS, CDR2 YFSETQ. The CDR3 nucleotides read TGCGCCAGCAGCTTGTCGGGACAAGGGCGGAACGGCTACACCTTC. Its translation is CASSLSGQGRNGYTF. The entire variable domain, with the rest obtained from reference TRBV5-1 and TRBJ1-2, is as follows: KAGVTQTPRYLIKTRGQQVTLSCSPISGHRSVSWYQQTPGQGLQFLFEYFSETQRNKGNFPGRFSGRQFSNSRSEMNVSTLELGDSALYLCASSLSGQGRNGYTFGSGTRLTVV.

V is TRBV10-1 and J is TRBJ1-1; D unresolved. V dropped 0 bases and J dropped 2 bases, with 10 bases sitting between them. The CDR3 has 15 amino acids. Germline V lookup: CDR1 WNHNN, CDR2 SYGVQD (reference sequence). The CDR3 loop reads CASSESAGANTEAFF. CDR3 coding DNA: TGCGCCAGCAGTGAGTCGGCAGGAGCCAACACTGAAGCTTTCTTT.

The V and J genes are TRBV6-1 and TRBJ1-2, with 8 bases identical to TRBD1. Germline V CDR1 and CDR2: MNHNS, SASEGT. V lost 7 bases and J lost 2; bases outside the gene matches: 9. This CDR3 region has 15 residues. CDR3 sequence (DNA): TGTGCCAGCATTCTAACCAGGACAGGGAACTATGGCTACACCTTC. Its translation: CASILTRTGNYGYTF.